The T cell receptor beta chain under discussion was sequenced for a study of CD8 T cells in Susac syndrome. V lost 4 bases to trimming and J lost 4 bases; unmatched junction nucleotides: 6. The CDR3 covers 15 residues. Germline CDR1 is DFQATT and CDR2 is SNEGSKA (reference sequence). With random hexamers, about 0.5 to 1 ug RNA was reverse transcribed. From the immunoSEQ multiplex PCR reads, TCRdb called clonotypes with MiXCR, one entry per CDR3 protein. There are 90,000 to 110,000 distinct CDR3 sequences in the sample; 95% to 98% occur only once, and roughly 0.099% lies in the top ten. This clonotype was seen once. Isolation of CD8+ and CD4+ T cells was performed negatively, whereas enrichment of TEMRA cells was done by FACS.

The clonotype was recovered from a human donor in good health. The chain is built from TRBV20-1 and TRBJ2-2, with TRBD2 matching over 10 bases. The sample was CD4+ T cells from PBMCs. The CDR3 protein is CSATPAGGATGELFF. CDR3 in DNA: TGCAGTGCTACTCCAGCGGGAGGGGCCACCGGGGAGCTGTTTTTT.